Detailed here is one TCR beta chain. The clone's antigen remains unknown. One end of the junction varies from germline; a read error may be responsible. The study excluded patients with uncontrolled infections, other autoimmune diseases, pregnancy or lactation. Diagnoses were established on the basis of clinical symptoms, serum thyroxine and TRAb, thyroid ultrasound, and orbital computed tomography. Total RNA was extracted using Trizol reagent, and RNA quality was assessed on an Agilent 2100 Bioanalyzer. The data were taken from a study of T cells in Graves' hyperthyroidism and ophthalmopathy (dated by TCRdb to about 2019). About the investigation overall: To identify TCR V-J signatures that set the groups apart, the researchers used a discovery cohort of about a hundred patients, made up of 43 with Graves' ophthalmopathy and around 58 with stable Graves' hyperthyroidism. Whether ophthalmopathy could be predicted prospectively was tested in an independent validation cohort made up of under 20 hyperthyroidism patients plus 17 patients who later progressed to ophthalmopathy. The paper reports TCR Vbeta CDR3 sequencing of fewer than 150 peripheral blood samples: some 41 ophthalmopathy, about 75 hyperthyroidism and around 17 progressor patients. The 100 discovery patients were divided at random into training and test sets in a 7:3 ratio. In roughly six Graves' hyperthyroidism patients, the study also compared T-cell repertoires from thyroid tissue with T-cell repertoires from blood. Following sampling, methimazole starting at 30 mg daily was given to hyperthyroidism patients, and high-dose intravenous methylprednisolone was given to ophthalmopathy patients. What the study reported, not specific to this receptor: In validation, the model predicted progression to ophthalmopathy with 65% to 71% sensitivity and roughly 75% specificity, a median of about six months before onset. Sample size was not statistically predetermined, and blinding of investigators to group allocation was not performed. Ophthalmopathy was separated from stable hyperthyroidism by a 13 V-J signature model, with approximately 86% sensitivity and approximately 84% specificity obtained in cross-validation and 80%/75% obtained in testing. Blood samples also contained most of the expanded thyroid clonotypes (frequency above 0.001), which suggests that blood repertoires may reflect thyroid immune responses.

The TCR beta CDR3 regions were amplified from the RNA transcripts. The TCR CDR3 was subjected to a first round of RT-PCR using the HTBI primer set and the Qiagen OneStep RT-PCR kit. A second multiplex PCR round built the libraries, followed by size selection and purification. Paired-end sequencing of the libraries was performed with 100 bp reads on an Illumina HiSeq2000. Per the original workflow: SOAPnuke was used to process the raw data, throwing out any read that contained adapters or uncalled bases, had a mean Phred below 15, or lacked an exact constant-primer or identifier match. COPE v1.2.5 was used to merge the high-quality paired reads, and each unique nucleotide sequence was defined as a clonotype. MiTCR v1.1 was used to align the clonotypes against IMGT TRBV, TRBD and TRBJ reference segments. The analysis included only V-J combinations with a frequency above 0.0001, which together covered more than 99% of the repertoires. The TCS score was defined as the ratio of F50 (clonal expansion) to E x V (chaos), calculated using BLOSUM62-based TCRdist between CDR3 peptides within each V-J. Welch's t-statistics and random forest reduced some 510 V-J features to roughly 13, which were used in a naive Bayes classifier (R e1071). Thyroid-blood repertoire similarity was quantified with the Morisita-Horn index. The public sequencing data were trimmed at Q25 with fastp and processed into clonotypes with MiXCR by TCRdb, which kept only in-frame beta chains. Rows matching on CDR3 protein sequence are summarized as one entry with the most common DNA and genes. These V and J calls are TCRdb output, not the study's own analysis. Recorded for this sample are roughly 500,000 distinct CDR3 sequences; 46% of them occurred a single time. 44% of the sample is taken by the ten largest.

As encoded in the germline V gene (reference sequence), CDR1 is SEHNR while CDR2 is FQNEAQ. The CDR3 numbers 14 residues from cysteine through phenylalanine. The retained sequence is limited to the CDR3, 42 bases, with the frame set at the first base. This TCR derives from an adult woman with Graves' disease, either hyperthyroidism or ophthalmopathy (not recorded which). Sequencing input: peripheral blood or thyroid tissue (not recorded which). This chain is built from TRBV7-9 and TRBJ2-7, with the D call perhaps TRBD1 or TRBD2, each one matching 5 bases. The sequence in DNA is TGCGCCAGCAGCCACCGGGACGAAACCTACGAGCAGTACTTC. Translated, it gives CASSHRDETYEQYF.